Described below is a single T cell receptor (beta chain) sequence and its context. The data were taken from a study of blood T cell repertoires in COVID-19. CDR3 length: 14 amino acids. Trimming at V came to 5 bases and at J to 8 bases, leaving 7 bases not matched to a gene. Germline values: CDR1 SGHAT, CDR2 FQDESV (reference sequence). Authors' data handling: Amplifying reference gene primers gave estimates of nucleated cell counts. The assay was immunoSEQ multiplex PCR, and TCRdb's table has in-frame clones only and misses some. The D gene and trimming were derived from the DNA, and the V and J assignments and clone size from that table. In the table there are fewer than 400,000 clones, 89% of which are singletons. Those enrolled, adults aged about 18 to 89 years, came from some 25 US areas.

The sequence derives from a man in his sixties who had recovered from COVID-19. The sequencing sample was made of PBMCs or T cells enriched from blood (not recorded which). The chain recombines TRBV11-1 with TRBJ1-3, with 9 bases lining up with TRBD1. The CDR3 here is CASSVRTGEDTIYF. In DNA form, the CDR3 reads TGTGCCAGCAGCGTCCGGACAGGGGAAGACACCATATATTTT.